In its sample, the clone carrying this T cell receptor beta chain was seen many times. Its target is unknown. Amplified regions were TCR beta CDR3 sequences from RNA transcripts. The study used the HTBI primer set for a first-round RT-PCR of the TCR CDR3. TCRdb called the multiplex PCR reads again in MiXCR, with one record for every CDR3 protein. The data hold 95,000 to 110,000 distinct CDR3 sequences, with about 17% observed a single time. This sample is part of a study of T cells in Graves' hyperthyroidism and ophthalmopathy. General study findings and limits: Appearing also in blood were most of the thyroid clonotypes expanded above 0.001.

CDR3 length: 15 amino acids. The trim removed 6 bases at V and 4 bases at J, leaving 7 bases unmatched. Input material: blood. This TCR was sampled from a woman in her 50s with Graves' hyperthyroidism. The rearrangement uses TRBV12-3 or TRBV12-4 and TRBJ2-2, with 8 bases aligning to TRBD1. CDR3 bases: TGTGCCAGCAGCTACAGGGGGTCGGGCACCGGGGAGCTGTTTTTT. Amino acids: CASSYRGSGTGELFF.